This is a list of T cell receptor beta chains from one sample in a study of cytomegalovirus exposure and HLA in healthy donors. Sequencing used immunoSEQ multiplex PCR; TCRdb keeps in-frame clones, though not all of them. The data contain about 130,000 clones, 70% to 80% of them seen just once; the ten biggest clones take up about 3.4%. The sequencing input was PBMCs. These receptors all stem from a young man in good health and CMV-seronegative. Both conserved end residues are part of each CDR3. A D gene is named only where the DNA matches it firmly. Rows may omit the clone size; those that give it use once, few, many or a size class.

abundance: .
d_gene: TRBD2
v_gene: TRBV18
j_gene: TRBJ2-5
CDR3nt: TGTGCCAGCTCACTAAAACTAGCGGACCAAGAGACCCAGTACTTC
CDR3aa: CASSLKLADQETQYF

abundance: .
d_gene: .
v_gene: TRBV5-4
j_gene: TRBJ2-4
CDR3nt: TGTGCCAGCAGCGGAGCTGCGGGGGCCAAAAACATTCAGTACTTC
CDR3aa: CASSGAAGAKNIQYF

abundance: few
d_gene: .
v_gene: TRBV28
j_gene: TRBJ1-6
CDR3nt: TGTGCCAGCAGTTTCAGCGTATACAGGCTTACTTATAATTCACCCCTCCACTTT
CDR3aa: CASSFSVYRLTYNSPLHF

abundance: .
d_gene: .
v_gene: TRBV4-3
j_gene: TRBJ2-1
CDR3nt: TGCGCCAGCAGCCAGCCTGGGAGTAGGTGGGAGCAGTTCTTC
CDR3aa: CASSQPGSRWEQFF

abundance: .
d_gene: TRBD2
v_gene: TRBV5-1
j_gene: TRBJ2-1
CDR3nt: TGCGCCAGCAGCTTGATGACTAGCGGGGGAAATGAGCAGTTCTTC
CDR3aa: CASSLMTSGGNEQFF

abundance: .
d_gene: .
v_gene: TRBV20-1
j_gene: TRBJ2-3
CDR3nt: TGCAGTGCCCTGTGGGCGGATACGCAGTATTTT
CDR3aa: CSALWADTQYF

abundance: once
d_gene: TRBD2
v_gene: TRBV4-3
j_gene: TRBJ2-1
CDR3nt: TGCGCCAGCAGCCAAGTTGGGGGGGACCGGGGCGAGCAGTTCTTC
CDR3aa: CASSQVGGDRGEQFF

abundance: .
d_gene: TRBD1
v_gene: TRBV29-1
j_gene: TRBJ2-2
CDR3nt: TGCAGCGTTGAATCAGGGCCCGGGACAGACACCGGGGAGCTGTTTTTT
CDR3aa: CSVESGPGTDTGELFF

abundance: .
d_gene: .
v_gene: TRBV6-5
j_gene: TRBJ1-6
CDR3nt: TGTGCCAGCAGTTACTACAGGGATGGCTATAATTCACCCCTCCACTTT
CDR3aa: CASSYYRDGYNSPLHF

abundance: .
d_gene: .
v_gene: TRBV28
j_gene: TRBJ1-1
CDR3nt: TGTGCCAGCAGTTCGGGGGTGGGTGAAGCTTTCTTT
CDR3aa: CASSSGVGEAFF

abundance: .
d_gene: TRBD1
v_gene: TRBV7-9
j_gene: TRBJ1-1
CDR3nt: TGTGCCAGCAGCGACATCGACAGGGTTGTGTTCTTT
CDR3aa: CASSDIDRVVFF

abundance: .
d_gene: .
v_gene: TRBV30
j_gene: TRBJ1-6
CDR3nt: TGTGCCTGGAGGCTGAGTGCTTCACCCCTCCACTTT
CDR3aa: CAWRLSASPLHF